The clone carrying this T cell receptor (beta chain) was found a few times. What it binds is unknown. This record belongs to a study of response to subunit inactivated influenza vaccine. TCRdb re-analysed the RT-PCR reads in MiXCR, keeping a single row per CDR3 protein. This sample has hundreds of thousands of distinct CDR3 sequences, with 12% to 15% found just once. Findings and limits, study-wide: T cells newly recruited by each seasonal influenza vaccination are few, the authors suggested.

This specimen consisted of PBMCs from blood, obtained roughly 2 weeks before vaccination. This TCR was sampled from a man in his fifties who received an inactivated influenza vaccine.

In nucleotides, the CDR3 is TGTGCCAGTAGTATCAGCGGGAGGGCCCACGAGCAGTACTTC. It yields the protein CASSISGRAHEQYF. J is TRBJ2-7 and V is TRBV19; 10 bases fit TRBD2. The V and J ends lost 3 bases and 5 bases, in that order; junction bases with no gene match: 4. The germline CDR1 and CDR2 sequences are LNHDA and SQIVND (reference sequence). The CDR3 length is 14 residues.